This passage covers 24 T cell receptor beta chains from one sample sequenced in a study of response to subunit inactivated influenza vaccine. TCRdb itself ran the RT-PCR reads through MiXCR, one entry per CDR3 protein. This sample has over 750,000 distinct CDR3 sequences; around 20% occur once, and the top ten carry 10% to 13%. This material consisted of PBMCs from blood, taken roughly 5 days after vaccination. The source is a man aged 50 or older who received an inactivated influenza vaccine.

The chain combines TRBV3-1 with TRBJ1-2; a possible D gene is TRBD1 (6 bases). Germline-derived CDR1 and CDR2 are LGHDT and YNNKEL (reference sequence). The CDR3 loop spans 18 amino acids. V was pared by 0 bases and J by 4 bases, with 21 bases between. The CDR3 nucleotides read TGTGCCAGCAGCCAAGAGGGGGCTCGGCGATCCTACGGCTATGGCTACACCTTC. Translation gives CASSQEGARRSYGYGYTF.

This sequence joins TRBV29-1 and TRBJ2-1; maybe TRBD1 (6 bases). The ends were cut back, 5 bases at V and 4 bases at J, with 15 bases in the middle. Germline CDR1 SQVTM, CDR2 ANQGSEA. The CDR3 consists of 14 residues. CDR3 DNA sequence: TGCAGCGTTAAAGGGACAACCATTTACAATGAGCAGTTCTTC. Translating it yields CSVKGTTIYNEQFF.

J is TRBJ2-7 and V is TRBV11-2; perhaps TRBD1 as D (5 bases). Per the germline V gene, CDR1 is SGHAT and CDR2 is FQNNGV. The CDR3 is made up of 15 amino acids. V was clipped by 0 bases and J by 7 bases, with 16 bases between them. The CDR3 sequence is CASSLDRGRAREQYF. The CDR3 DNA sequence: TGTGCCAGCAGCTTAGATCGCGGCAGGGCGAGGGAGCAGTACTTC.

The table lists this clonotype with a few counts. This chain joins TRBV29-1 and TRBJ2-5; D is perhaps TRBD1 (5 bases). The CDR3 contains 15 residues. Germline V lookup: CDR1 SQVTM, CDR2 ANQGSEA. Trimming took 0 bases from V and 0 from J, leaving 11 bases between them. The CDR3 region is CSVEDLKGYQETQYF. In DNA, the CDR3 is TGCAGCGTTGAAGATCTCAAGGGGTACCAAGAGACCCAGTACTTC.

This clonotype appeared a single time. This chain uses TRBV14 with TRBJ2-6, with a tentative D call TRBD1 (5 bases). This CDR3 contains 19 residues. The V end was cut by 0 bases, the J end by 5 bases, with 20 bases between. Germline CDR1 SGHDN, CDR2 FVKESK. The CDR3 bases are TGTGCCAGCAGCCAAGATTCCAGGACATGGCGTGTTCGGGCCAACGTCCTGACTTTC. Translating it yields CASSQDSRTWRVRANVLTF.

The chain employs TRBV7-2 and TRBJ2-1; perhaps TRBD1 as D (6 bases). Germline V lookup: CDR1 SGHTA, CDR2 FQGNSA. This CDR3 has 15 amino acids. Trimming removed 5 bases at V and 7 bases at J, with 18 bases between. CDR3 sequence (DNA): TGTGCCAGCAGCCCCCCAGCCCAGGGGTTGAATGAGCAGTTCTTC. The encoded protein is CASSPPAQGLNEQFF.

The V gene is TRBV5-1, the J gene TRBJ2-2; D tentatively fits TRBD1 or TRBD2 (5 bases each). Trimming shortened V by 3 bases and J by 1 base, and 19 bases separated the two germline ends. The CDR3 spans 18 residues. Germline V CDR1 and CDR2: SGHRS, YFSETQ. The CDR3 DNA sequence: TGCGCCAGCAGCTGGGGTCTGGGACGCCGAGAGAACACCGGGGAGCTGTTTTTT. Protein: CASSWGLGRRENTGELFF.

The chain combines TRBV10-3 with TRBJ2-1; 16 bases are shared with TRBD2. CDR3 length: 17 amino acids. Germline CDR1 ENHRY, CDR2 SYGVKD. V lost 6 bases, J lost 8 bases, and 10 bases stayed unmatched. The CDR3 DNA reads as TGTGCCATCAGGCAGGGACTAGCGGGAGGGCAAGGAGATGAGCAGTTCTTC. As protein: CAIRQGLAGGQGDEQFF.

The J gene is TRBJ1-2, the V gene TRBV6-5, with a weak D call TRBD1 (5 bases). V lost 2 bases and J 2 bases, leaving 15 bases between the germline ends. The CDR3 sequence is 16 residues long. CDR1 and CDR2 (germline): MNHEY, SVGAGI. The CDR3 coding sequence is TGTGCCAGCAGTTACATAGGGACCAGTCCCAACTATGGCTACACCTTC. Residues: CASSYIGTSPNYGYTF.

In its sample, this clonotype was seen a few times. The rearrangement joins TRBV4-3 to TRBJ2-1; 13 positions agree with TRBD2. The J segment lost 4 bases and the V segment lost 0 bases, leaving 3 bases of the junction unmatched. The germline CDR1 and CDR2 sequences are LGHNA and YSLEER. The CDR3 loop spans 17 amino acids. The CDR3 nucleotides read TGCGCCAGCAGCCAAGACCGGACTAGCGGGAGTTACAATGAGCAGTTCTTC. This codes for CASSQDRTSGSYNEQFF.

This clonotype turned up a few times. The V call is TRBV18, the J call TRBJ2-1; 7 nucleotides line up with TRBD1. Germline V CDR1 and CDR2: KGHSH, LQKENI. The CDR3 consists of 15 residues. Trimming took 4 bases from V and 8 from J; bases not matched to a gene: 11. CDR3 in DNA: TGTGCCAGCTCACAAGAAGGACAGGTCCGTGATGAGCAGTTCTTC. The encoded protein is CASSQEGQVRDEQFF.

There are a few counts of this clonotype. The chain couples TRBV10-3 to TRBJ1-5; D is ambiguous. V lost 3 bases and J lost 3, with 6 bases in between. Germline-derived CDR1 and CDR2 are ENHRY and SYGVKD. The CDR3 is 13 residues long. CDR3 DNA: TGTGCCATCAGTGACGGAAACAATCAGCCCCAGCATTTT. As protein: CAISDGNNQPQHF.

V usage is TRBV6-2 or TRBV6-3 and J usage is TRBJ2-7; 8 nucleotides agree with TRBD1. The germline CDR1 and CDR2 sequences are MNHEY and SVGEGT. V shed 5 bases, J shed 6 bases, and the junction held 9 bases outside the gene matches. The length of the CDR3 is 14 residues. CDR3 nucleotide sequence: TGTGCCAGCAGTCCATGGACAGGGAATCTCGAGCAGTACTTC. Its translation: CASSPWTGNLEQYF.

The CDR3 region is CASSYPKAGRGHEQFF. The CDR3 coding sequence is TGTGCCAGCAGTTACCCAAAAGCGGGCAGGGGACATGAGCAGTTCTTC. The genes are TRBV6-5 and TRBJ2-1; D tentatively reads TRBD1 or TRBD2 (6 bases each). This CDR3 comprises 16 residues. Germline V gene sequence: CDR1 MNHEY, CDR2 SVGAGI. With 2 bases removed from V and 8 bases from J, the gap between germline ends came to 19 bases.

The chain has TRBV20-1 and TRBJ2-1, with D perhaps matching TRBD2 (6 bases). This CDR3 comprises 15 residues. Germline V CDR1 and CDR2: DFQATT, SNEGSKA (reference sequence). With 0 bases removed from V and 6 bases from J, the gap between germline ends came to 15 bases. The CDR3 reads CSARDRAGLANEQFF. CDR3 DNA sequence: TGCAGTGCTAGAGACCGAGCGGGCCTTGCCAATGAGCAGTTCTTC.

J is TRBJ2-1 and V is TRBV7-2; TRBD2 matches at 9 bases. The germline CDR1 and CDR2 sequences are SGHTA and FQGNSA. The CDR3 sequence is 15 residues long. CDR3 sequence reads: CAVAGGPGSYNEQFF. The CDR3 DNA sequence: TGTGCGGTTGCGGGGGGGCCTGGCTCCTACAATGAGCAGTTCTTC.

V usage is TRBV29-1 and J usage is TRBJ2-3; either TRBD1 or TRBD2 may supply D (5 bases each). V lost 3 bases, J lost 0 bases, and 10 bases lay in between. This CDR3 is built from 14 residues. Germline CDR1 is SQVTM and CDR2 is ANQGSEA. The CDR3 nucleotides are TGCAGCGTTGATGGGGGTCCTAGCACAGATACGCAGTATTTT. This gives the protein CSVDGGPSTDTQYF.

The chain uses TRBV24-1 and TRBJ2-1; D is perhaps TRBD2 (5 bases). Trimming left V 5 bases short and J 9 bases short, with 13 bases between. CDR1 is KGHDR, CDR2 SFDVKD, per germline. The CDR3 is made up of 13 amino acids. For the CDR3, the DNA is TGTGCCACCAGTGGGAGAGGGAGTGCTGAGCAGTTCTTC. Translation: CATSGRGSAEQFF.

In its sample, this clonotype was seen a few times. This chain uses TRBV5-6 with TRBJ2-3, with 7 bases lining up with TRBD1. After removal of 4 bases from V and 4 bases from J, the junction contained 9 bases not matched to a gene. CDR3 length equals 15 residues. The germline CDR1 and CDR2 sequences are SGHDT and YYEEEE. The CDR3 here is CASSPDRVRADTQYF. For the CDR3, the DNA is TGTGCCAGCAGCCCCGACAGGGTACGCGCAGATACGCAGTATTTT.

The J gene is TRBJ2-5, the V gene TRBV7-2, with a possible D match to TRBD1 (6 bases). Germline V gene sequence: CDR1 SGHTA, CDR2 FQGNSA. V lost 6 bases and J lost 5, with 16 bases in between. The CDR3 extends over 14 amino acids. CDR3 sequence: CASSKQGLMETQYF. In DNA form, the CDR3 reads TGTGCCAGCAGTAAACAGGGTTTGATGGAGACCCAGTACTTC.

This clonotype was counted only a few times. The rearrangement joins TRBV9 to TRBJ2-5, with D uncertain. Looked up from germline, CDR1 is SGDLS and CDR2 is YYNGEE. CDR3 length: 13 amino acids. V lost 3 bases, J lost 7 bases, and 13 bases lay in between. The chain's CDR3 is CASSAHTWGTQYF. The CDR3, as DNA: TGTGCCAGCAGCGCCCACACGTGGGGGACCCAGTACTTC.

There are a few counts of this clonotype. This chain joins TRBV20-1 and TRBJ2-3; 10 nucleotides match TRBD2. Per germline, CDR1 DFQATT and CDR2 SNEGSKA (reference sequence). The CDR3 runs 17 residues. V lost 1 base, J lost 3 bases, and 10 bases stayed unmatched. The CDR3 sequence is CSARAASGRMGTDTQYF. In nucleotides, the CDR3 is TGCAGTGCTAGAGCGGCTAGCGGGAGAATGGGTACAGATACGCAGTATTTT.

This chain uses TRBV9 with TRBJ2-7; weak D call: TRBD1 (6 bases). Germline assignment: CDR1 SGDLS and CDR2 YYNGEE. Trimming shortened V by 3 bases and J by 0 bases, and 13 bases separated the two germline ends. There are 15 residues in the CDR3. CDR3 bases: TGTGCCAGCAGCGCCGGACAGTCTAGCTCCTACGAGCAGTACTTC. Its translation: CASSAGQSSSYEQYF.

Concerning this clonotype itself: The junction does not match germline at one end; this may be a read error. The chain is built from TRBV12-3 or TRBV12-4 and TRBJ1-6, with D uncertain. The CDR3 sequence is 14 residues long. The CDR3 coding sequence is TGCGCCAGCAGCTTGGGCGCTGGAAATTCACCCCTCCACTTT. Its protein product is CASSLGAGNSPLHF.